These 32 T cell receptor beta chains were all obtained from the same sample, sequenced in a study of blood T cell repertoires in COVID-19. The table came from immunoSEQ multiplex PCR; TCRdb's copy has only in-frame clones and leaves some out. Here the sample spans some 250,000 clones, around 89% being singletons. Sample: PBMCs or T cells enriched from blood (not recorded which). These receptors came from a man aged 35-49 years who had recovered from COVID-19.

This clone was detected only once. V is TRBV28 and J is TRBJ2-1; 11 bases are shared with TRBD2. With V trimmed by 6 bases and J by 5 bases, 6 bases remained unmatched. The CDR3 has 15 amino acids. From germline, CDR1 is MDHEN and CDR2 SYDVKM. DNA for the CDR3: TGTGCCAGCAGAGCCGGGACTAGCGGTAACAATGAGCAGTTCTTC. It yields the protein CASRAGTSGNNEQFF.

V gene TRBV6-5 combines with J gene TRBJ2-7; TRBD2 is a possible D gene (6 bases). V was cut by 0 bases and J by 0 bases, with 9 bases left in between. There are 15 residues in the CDR3. CDR1 MNHEY and CDR2 SVGAGI come from the germline V gene. The CDR3 loop is CASSYSSGSSYEQYF. The CDR3 DNA is TGTGCCAGCAGTTACTCATCCGGGAGCTCCTACGAGCAGTACTTC.

CDR3 sequence: CASSRTGISGYTF. Here the CDR3 DNA reads TGTGCCAGCAGCCGGACAGGGATAAGTGGCTACACCTTC. V usage is TRBV7-9 and J usage is TRBJ1-2; 8 bases line up with TRBD1. The CDR3 contains 13 residues. Trimming removed 5 bases from V and 7 bases from J; junction bases left unmatched: 6. In germline, CDR1 is SEHNR, CDR2 FQNEAQ (reference sequence).

This chain uses TRBV28 with TRBJ1-2; 11 bases agree with TRBD1. This CDR3 is built from 15 residues. Germline assignment: CDR1 MDHEN and CDR2 SYDVKM. V gave up 7 bases and J gave up 4 bases; unmatched junction bases: 8. The DNA of the CDR3 is TGTGCCAGCACCCCGGGCGGGACAGGGGGCTATGGCTACACCTTC. Amino acid sequence: CASTPGGTGGYGYTF.

The rearrangement uses TRBV11-3 and TRBJ2-1; TRBD2 matches at 12 bases. The ends lost 1 base at V and 4 bases at J; junction bases unmatched: 2. Germline assignment: CDR1 SGHNT and CDR2 YENEEA. CDR3 length: 16 residues. The CDR3 here is CASSLALAGGYNEQFF. The CDR3 nucleotides read TGTGCCAGCAGCTTAGCGCTAGCGGGGGGGTACAATGAGCAGTTCTTC.

The chain combines TRBV29-1 with TRBJ1-3; a weak D match, TRBD1 (6 bases). CDR3 size: 14 residues. The V and J ends lost 7 bases and 4 bases respectively, with 17 bases between them. Germline assignment: CDR1 SQVTM and CDR2 ANQGSEA. This chain's CDR3 is CSGKATGLGNTIYF. The CDR3 DNA is TGCAGCGGTAAAGCTACAGGGCTCGGAAACACCATATATTTT.

In its sample, this clone was seen once. This chain joins TRBV3-1 (or the pseudogene TRBV3-2) and TRBJ1-2, with a weak D call TRBD1 (6 bases). The V end lost 2 bases, the J end lost 4 bases, and 11 bases lay between the germline ends. The CDR3 consists of 14 residues. Germline-derived CDR1 and CDR2 are LGHDT and YNNKEL (reference sequence). DNA for the CDR3: TGTGCCAGCAGCCAACGAGGGGGTTCCTATGGCTACACCTTC. Its translation is CASSQRGGSYGYTF.

The chain joins TRBV4-1 to TRBJ2-3; 14 nucleotides line up with TRBD2. Per the germline V gene, CDR1 is MGHRA and CDR2 is YSYEKL. V lost 1 base to trimming and J lost 6 bases; unmatched junction nucleotides: 6. The CDR3 has 17 residues. In DNA form, the CDR3 reads TGCGCCAGCAGCCAAGGGAGACTAGCGGGAGGGGTGGATACGCAGTATTTT. It is translated as CASSQGRLAGGVDTQYF.

This chain connects TRBV18 to TRBJ2-2, with 9 nucleotides matching TRBD1. V was clipped by 4 bases and J by 5 bases; unmatched bases: 2. Germline loops: CDR1 KGHSH, CDR2 LQKENI. The CDR3 covers 14 residues. The CDR3 loop reads CASSRGTGTGELFF. CDR3 DNA: TGTGCCAGCTCACGAGGGACAGGGACCGGGGAGCTGTTTTTT.

This clone turned up a few times. The same CDR3 is also encoded by other DNA sequences in this sample. The chain employs TRBV10-1 and TRBJ2-1, with TRBD2 matching over 7 bases. Germline loops: CDR1 WNHNN, CDR2 SYGVQD (reference sequence). There are 15 residues in the CDR3. Germline trimming cut 2 bases from V and 1 base from J; bases unmatched to any gene: 2. The CDR3 bases are TGCGCCAGCAGTGAGCTAGCGGATTCCTACAATGAGCAGTTCTTC. It specifies CASSELADSYNEQFF.

The chain is built from TRBV7-2 and TRBJ2-7; 11 bases fit TRBD2. This CDR3 comprises 15 residues. The J segment lost 4 bases and the V segment lost 5 bases, leaving 7 bases of the junction unmatched. Germline assignment: CDR1 SGHTA and CDR2 FQGNSA. CDR3 DNA sequence: TGTGCCAGCAGCCGTAGCGGGAGGGGTACTTACGAGCAGTACTTC. Protein product: CASSRSGRGTYEQYF. Supplemented by reference TRBV7-2 and TRBJ2-7, the full variable domain reads GAGVSQSPSNKVTEKGKDVELRCDPISGHTALYWYRQSLGQGLEFLIYFQGNSAPDKSGLPSDRFSAERTGGSVSTLTIQRTQQEDSAVYLCASSRSGRGTYEQYFGPGTRLTVT.

Only one count was recorded for this clone. The chain combines TRBV5-1 with TRBJ1-3, with D perhaps matching TRBD1 (6 bases). This CDR3 has 16 amino acids. Trimming took 5 bases from V and 5 from J, leaving 20 bases between them. The germline V gene has CDR1 SGHRS and CDR2 YFSETQ. Written as DNA, the CDR3 is TGCGCCAGCAGTCCGGGACATTCAACACCCCGAAACACCATATATTTT. Translation gives CASSPGHSTPRNTIYF.

The chain joins TRBV5-5 to TRBJ1-2, with 8 bases fitting TRBD1. This CDR3 is 14 amino acids long. Germline lookup yields CDR1 SGHKS and CDR2 YYEKEE (reference sequence). V was clipped by 4 bases and J by 2 bases; unmatched bases: 4. The CDR3 here is CASSNTGGNYGYTF. The CDR3 region has the DNA TGTGCCAGCAGCAACACAGGGGGGAACTATGGCTACACCTTC.

The chain recombines TRBV10-1 with TRBJ2-3; 14 nucleotides agree with TRBD2. Trimming cost V 3 bases and J 8 bases; bases outside gene matches: 13. The CDR3 covers 18 residues. Germline CDR1 WNHNN, CDR2 SYGVQD (reference sequence). The CDR3 DNA reads TGCGCCAGCAGTGATGACGGACTAGCGGGGGGACGTGAGGGTACGCAGTATTTT. Its protein is CASSDDGLAGGREGTQYF.

The chain recombines TRBV4-1 with TRBJ1-1; a weak D match, TRBD1 (5 bases). Germline V gene lookup returns CDR1 MGHRA and CDR2 YSYEKL. This CDR3 is 18 amino acids long. Trimming took off 1 base at V and 4 bases at J, with 22 bases between the two ends. CDR3 amino acids: CASSQGGKGPLGGTEAFF. The DNA of the CDR3 is TGCGCCAGCAGCCAAGGCGGTAAGGGCCCATTGGGGGGCACTGAAGCTTTCTTT.

The chain recombines TRBV28 with TRBJ2-5; possible D gene TRBD1, 6 bases. Per germline, CDR1 MDHEN and CDR2 SYDVKM. Trimming took 7 bases from V and 7 from J, leaving 13 bases between them. The CDR3 extends over 12 amino acids. The CDR3 DNA is TGTGCCAGCACCGTCACAGGGAGGACCCAGTACTTC. Protein product: CASTVTGRTQYF.

This clone was counted a single time. The chain recombines TRBV28 with TRBJ2-7; D ambiguous. V was clipped by 7 bases and J by 2 bases, with 21 bases between them. This CDR3 comprises 16 residues. The germline gives CDR1 MDHEN, CDR2 SYDVKM. CDR3 DNA: TGTGCCAGCATCGAATTGGCAGGCCATCGTACCTACGAGCAGTACTTC. Translated, it gives CASIELAGHRTYEQYF.

The chain has TRBV7-9 and TRBJ1-2; no definite D call. The CDR3 has 13 residues. In germline, CDR1 is SEHNR, CDR2 FQNEAQ (reference sequence). V shed 1 base and J shed 4 bases, with 7 bases lying between them. The CDR3 reads CASSLGATYGYTF. The CDR3 DNA sequence: TGTGCCAGCAGCTTAGGGGCCACCTATGGCTACACCTTC. Combining the CDR3 with reference TRBV7-9 and TRBJ1-2 gives the whole variable domain DTGVSQNPRHKITKRGQNVTFRCDPISEHNRLYWYRQTLGQGPEFLTYFQNEAQLEKSRLLSDRFSAERPKGSFSTLEIQRTEQGDSAMYLCASSLGATYGYTFGSGTRLTVV.

By its share, this clone is medium-sized. CDR3 bases: TGTGCCACCGCATCGGGGACTAGCGACACCGGGGAGCTGTTTTTT. The encoded protein is CATASGTSDTGELFF. The chain couples TRBV6-5 to TRBJ2-2, with 10 bases fitting TRBD2. There are 15 residues in the CDR3. Unmatched junction bases numbered 8, after V lost 10 bases and J lost 3 bases. Germline V gives CDR1 MNHEY, CDR2 SVGAGI.

The chain carries TRBV11-1 and TRBJ2-5; D possibly corresponds to TRBD2 (6 bases). From germline, CDR1 is SGHAT and CDR2 FQDESV (reference sequence). The CDR3 contains 16 residues. Trimming cost V 1 base and J 1 base, with 13 bases left between them. CDR3 amino acids: CASSLGRGEFQETQYF. Here the CDR3 DNA reads TGTGCCAGCAGCTTAGGGAGGGGCGAATTCCAAGAGACCCAGTACTTC. The full variable domain, rest sourced from reference TRBV11-1 and TRBJ2-5, is EAEVAQSPRYKITEKSQAVAFWCDPISGHATLYWYRQILGQGPELLVQFQDESVVDDSQLPKDRFSAERLKGVDSTLKIQPAELGDSAMYLCASSLGRGEFQETQYFGPGTRLLVL.

This chain links TRBV7-6 with TRBJ1-2; possibly TRBD1 for D (5 bases). Germline CDR1 SGHVS, CDR2 FNYEAQ. The V end was cut by 5 bases, the J end by 2 bases, with 21 bases between. CDR3 length equals 17 residues. In DNA, the CDR3 is TGTGCCAGCAGCGCGTCCCCCGGGGGGACGGGGAACTATGGCTACACCTTC. Encoded protein: CASSASPGGTGNYGYTF.

The chain couples TRBV27 to TRBJ1-4, with D unresolved. Germline-derived CDR1 and CDR2 are MNHEY and SMNVEV (reference sequence). The CDR3 is 17 residues long. Trimming took 8 bases from V and 6 from J, leaving 25 bases between them. The CDR3 DNA reads TGTGCCAGCGGGAAGTTGGAGGCTGTGGGAGGTGATGAAAAACTGTTTTTT. Translation gives CASGKLEAVGGDEKLFF.

The count of this clone is one. CDR3 DNA sequence: TGTGCCAGCAGTTTAGCGCGCCACGAGCAGTACTTC. This sequence encodes CASSLARHEQYF. The rearrangement links TRBV12-3 or TRBV12-4 to TRBJ2-7; D is unresolved. V gave up 0 bases and J gave up 5 bases, with 5 bases separating them. The CDR3 is made up of 12 amino acids.

There are a few counts of this clone. The CDR3 spells CASSPLAGGMNTEAFF. DNA for the CDR3: TGTGCCAGCAGCCCCCTAGCAGGTGGGATGAACACTGAAGCTTTCTTT. The chain couples TRBV14 to TRBJ1-1; no firm D call. In germline, CDR1 is SGHDN, CDR2 FVKESK. With 4 bases removed from V and 0 bases from J, the gap between germline ends came to 15 bases. This CDR3 is built from 16 residues.

The chain combines TRBV7-2 with TRBJ1-3; 7 bases are shared with TRBD1. This CDR3 has 17 amino acids. Trimming at V came to 4 bases and at J to 0 bases, leaving 9 bases not matched to a gene. The germline V gene has CDR1 SGHTA and CDR2 FQGNSA. The CDR3 DNA follows: TGTGCCAGCAGCTCGGGACAGCCCGGTAGCTCTGGAAACACCATATATTTT. It specifies CASSSGQPGSSGNTIYF.

The V and J genes are TRBV28 and TRBJ2-1, with D possibly matching TRBD2 (6 bases). The CDR3 spans 15 residues. Germline loops: CDR1 MDHEN, CDR2 SYDVKM. With 4 bases removed from V and 4 bases from J, the gap between germline ends came to 14 bases. The CDR3 coding sequence is TGTGCCAGCAGTTCCGGGACTCCACCGTACAATGAGCAGTTCTTC. Translating it yields CASSSGTPPYNEQFF.

The chain links TRBV2 to TRBJ2-1; 8 nucleotides align to TRBD2. This CDR3 is 16 amino acids long. The V and J ends lost 1 base and 6 bases, in that order; junction bases with no gene match: 8. The V gene's germline CDR1 is SNHLY and CDR2 FYNNEI. The CDR3 region is CASSEDPGLARNEQFF. As DNA, the CDR3 is TGTGCCAGCAGTGAAGATCCCGGACTAGCACGCAATGAGCAGTTCTTC.

Here the CDR3 DNA reads TGTGCCAGCAGTTCATGGACAGGGGTTACGGATTCACCCCTCCACTTT. Translated, it gives CASSSWTGVTDSPLHF. The chain uses TRBV27 and TRBJ1-6; 9 bases are shared with TRBD1. Germline assignment: CDR1 MNHEY and CDR2 SMNVEV (reference sequence). V dropped 4 bases and J dropped 8; count of bases not matched to a gene: 9. The CDR3 runs to 16 residues.

CDR3: CASSYSRDFEPGQGIYEQYF. The CDR3 nucleotides read TGTGCCAGCAGTTACTCGCGGGATTTCGAACCGGGACAGGGGATCTACGAGCAGTACTTC. The genes are TRBV6-2 or TRBV6-3 and TRBJ2-7, with TRBD1 matching over 10 bases. Germline CDR1 MNHEY, CDR2 SVGEGT. This CDR3 is built from 20 residues. The V and J ends lost 0 bases and 3 bases, in that order; junction bases with no gene match: 17.

The V and J genes are TRBV13 and TRBJ2-7; the match to TRBD1 covers 8 bases. V lost 5 bases to trimming and J lost 7 bases; unmatched junction nucleotides: 16. CDR1 PRHDT and CDR2 FYEKMQ come from the germline V gene (reference sequence). There are 16 residues in the CDR3. CDR3 bases: TGTGCCAGCAGCCAATCCGGGACAGGATACTACGTGGAGCAGTACTTC. This sequence encodes CASSQSGTGYYVEQYF.

V gene TRBV30 combines with J gene TRBJ2-7; possible D gene TRBD1, 7 bases. CDR1 is GTSNPN, CDR2 SVGIG, per germline (reference sequence). With 5 bases removed from V and 4 bases from J, the gap between germline ends came to 9 bases. CDR3 length: 11 residues. In DNA, the CDR3 is TGTGCCTGGGCGGGACAGTACGAGCAGTACTTC. Translated, it gives CAWAGQYEQYF. Filled out from reference TRBV30 and TRBJ2-7, the complete variable domain reads SQTIHQWPATLVQPVGSPLSLECTVEGTSNPNLYWYRQAAGRGLQLLFYSVGIGQISSEVPQNLSASRPQDRQFILSSKKLLLSDSGFYLCAWAGQYEQYFGPGTRLTVT.

The chain combines TRBV27 with TRBJ2-1, with D perhaps matching TRBD2 (7 bases). The CDR3 spans 15 residues. The germline CDR1 and CDR2 sequences are MNHEY and SMNVEV (reference sequence). V lost 7 bases and J lost 4, with 17 bases in between. This CDR3 reads CASKLGGGGYNEQFF. The CDR3 coding sequence is TGTGCCAGCAAACTGGGAGGGGGGGGATACAATGAGCAGTTCTTC.